Below, one TCR beta chain is given with its context. This specimen comes from a study of blood T cell repertoires in COVID-19. Sequenced by immunoSEQ multiplex PCR; TCRdb stores in-frame clones only, minus some. The sample has 150,000 to 200,000 clones; less than 85% are singletons. This CDR3 spans 15 amino acids. From germline, CDR1 is KGHDR and CDR2 SFDVKD. Trimming took 0 bases from V and 4 from J, leaving 8 bases between them. Specimen: peripheral blood. The sequence came from a woman aged 80 or over with acute or convalescent COVID-19. The chain joins TRBV24-1 to TRBJ2-2; D is ambiguous. CDR3: CATSDLTPGTGELFF. The CDR3 DNA follows: TGTGCCACCAGTGATTTGACCCCCGGCACCGGGGAGCTGTTTTTT.